This T cell receptor (beta chain) was sequenced in a study of T cell responses to AZD1222 COVID-19 vaccine (dated by TCRdb to the early 2020s). Concerning the study at large: AZD1222 recipients with second doses at about 4 weeks or about 12 weeks were pooled, because spike-specific TCR depth and breadth did not differ between schedules. TCR sequencing was performed for about 250 trial participants, of whom about 200 were given two doses of AZD1222 and some 26 were given two doses of MenACWY control vaccine. Enrollment into the trials was organized by age into subgroups of 18-55, 56-69 and 70-plus years, and those subgroups contained roughly 140, 27 and 60 TCR-sequenced participants, respectively. General conclusions and limits of the study: In the small 56-69-year group, the increase in depth fell short of significance, most likely because of low power. Conclusions about previously exposed vaccinees are limited because only a handful of AZD1222 recipients were SARS-CoV-2 seropositive at baseline. Participants were mostly white British and included more females than males, and it was suggested by the authors that clonal diversity may have been underestimated. After two AZD1222 doses, both the breadth and the depth of spike-specific TCRs were significantly higher than at day 0 and than in MenACWY recipients. The vaccine-associated CD4 TCRs covered the entire spike protein, and the dominant responses fell in regions 160-218 and 743-854. Reportedly, close to half of the unique spike-specific TCRs recognized epitopes lying outside the regions that are mutated in the B.1.351 and B.1.1.7 variants. Because no samples from the day 14 peak response were available, repertoires could be characterized only after the peak T cell response.

The time point label of this sample denotes: baseline before first vaccination. The vaccinee samples were drawn from two UK trials, COV001 and COV002, one of which was a single-blind randomized controlled phase 2/3 trial testing AZD1222 (ChAdOx1 nCoV-19) in healthy adults. For TCRbeta chain sequencing, PBMC samples from trial participants were taken at day 0 and at day 28 after the second dose. A word on this clone: What antigen it recognizes has not been identified. No base quality values were provided; no much bigger clone lies one nucleotide off.

V and J are truncated by 6 bases and 5 bases respectively, leaving an intervening sequence of 13 bases. The germline V gene sets CDR1 to KGHDR and CDR2 to SFDVKD. The CDR3 sequence holds 14 residues, the cysteine and phenylalanine included. The CDR3 DNA has 42 bases and is translated from base 1. The CDR3 regions of human TCRbeta chains were subjected to immunosequencing. In the original analysis: TCRs in the repertoires were matched against a reference library of SARS-CoV-2-specific TCRs that had been generated with the MIRA antigen-specificity platform. Breadth meant the fraction of unique TCRs that were SARS-CoV-2-associated, whereas depth meant the fraction of total T cells that were SARS-CoV-2-associated. Using the MIRA data, every spike-specific TCR was mapped to the spike region that the TCR reacted to and assigned to either a CD4 or a CD8 class. Log10-transformed breadth and depth values were compared by one-way ANOVA with Sidak's multiple comparisons tests. TCRdb took this table from immuneACCESS and kept in-frame rearrangements with V and J called. Such tables lack part of the clones; where checked against another copy, unresolved V genes explain under half of the gap, and the rest is unexplained. V and J calls and clone size are copied from that table; D and trimming were computed from the DNA. The sample table lists about 82,000 clones, over 80% of them with a count of one. The ten most abundant clones make up over 5.5% of the sample.

The sequence joins TRBV24-1 to TRBJ1-5; the D gene assignment is ambiguous. This TCR derives from an adult in good health. This specimen consisted of peripheral blood, obtained on day 0 of AZD1222 vaccination. The CDR3 protein is CATSIADRHQPQHF. The DNA is TGTGCCACCAGTATCGCGGACCGGCATCAGCCCCAGCATTTT.